The sequence of this T cell receptor (beta chain) was determined in a study of T-cell memory formation after mild COVID-19. Study-level information: TCR clustering was largely donor specific.

CDR1 is LGHDT and CDR2 is YNNKEL in the germline V gene (reference sequence). There are 19 residues in the CDR3. Trimming took off 3 bases at V and 1 base at J, with 21 bases between the two ends. TCRdb reprocessed the 5' RACE reads with MiXCR, giving one entry per CDR3 protein. Found here are 250,000 to 350,000 distinct CDR3 sequences, around 15% of them singletons; the top ten hold about 23%. Overall study findings and caveats: The second-wave clones peaking on day 37 were not confirmed as SARS-CoV-2-specific.

This clonotype was observed a handful of times. Its matching antigen is unknown. The chain carries TRBV3-1 and TRBJ2-2; D may be TRBD1 or TRBD2 (5 bases each). This clonotype was sampled from a man younger than 30 who had mild COVID-19 (a few samples of this study predate the infection). Cell type and time point are not known. Sequenced: PBMCs or a T cell subset sorted from them (not recorded which). The CDR3 here is CASSQLSGALNMNTGELFF. The CDR3, as DNA: TGTGCCAGCAGCCAGTTGTCCGGGGCCCTAAATATGAACACCGGGGAGCTGTTTTTT.